Given below is one T cell receptor beta chain in context. Germline loops: CDR1 MNHEY, CDR2 SMNVEV (reference sequence). The CDR3 sequence is 14 residues long. Trimming cost V 7 bases and J 6 bases, with 13 bases left between them. This entry is derived from a study of shared clonotypes between healthy human individuals. Only in-frame clones appear in the TCRdb table, and some are missing; sequencing was by immunoSEQ multiplex PCR. The repertoire has around 600,000 clones, approximately 97% of them found once; the top ten carry about 0.057%. The receptor was derived from a young woman in good health. This chain uses TRBV27 with TRBJ1-6; no clear D gene. Material for sequencing was naive CD4+ T cells sorted from blood. This sample's subset: CD45RA+ positively selected. The CDR3 DNA follows: TGTGCCAGCACTTTTAGGCCCTTTAATTCACCCCTCCACTTT. Translating it yields CASTFRPFNSPLHF.